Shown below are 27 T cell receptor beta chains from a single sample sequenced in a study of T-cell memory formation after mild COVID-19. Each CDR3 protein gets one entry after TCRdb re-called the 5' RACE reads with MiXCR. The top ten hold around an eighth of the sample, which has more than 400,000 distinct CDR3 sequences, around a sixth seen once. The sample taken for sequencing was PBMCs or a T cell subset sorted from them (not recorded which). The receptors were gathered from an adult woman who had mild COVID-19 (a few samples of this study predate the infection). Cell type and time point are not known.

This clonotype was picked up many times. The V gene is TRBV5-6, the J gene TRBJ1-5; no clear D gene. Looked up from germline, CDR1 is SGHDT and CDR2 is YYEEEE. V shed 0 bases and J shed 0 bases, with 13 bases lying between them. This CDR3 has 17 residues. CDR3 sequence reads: CASSLGPRGHSNQPQHF. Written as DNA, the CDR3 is TGTGCCAGCAGCTTGGGGCCGCGAGGGCATAGCAATCAGCCCCAGCATTTT.

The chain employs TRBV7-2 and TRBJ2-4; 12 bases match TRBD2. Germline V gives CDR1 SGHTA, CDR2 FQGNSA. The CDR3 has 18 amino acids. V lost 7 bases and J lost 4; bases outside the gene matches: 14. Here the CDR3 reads CASMGRETSGGAKNIQYF. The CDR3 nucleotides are TGTGCCAGCATGGGTCGTGAGACTAGCGGGGGAGCAAAAAACATTCAGTACTTC. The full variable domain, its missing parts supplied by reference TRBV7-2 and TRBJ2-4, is GAGVSQSPSNKVTEKGKDVELRCDPISGHTALYWYRQSLGQGLEFLIYFQGNSAPDKSGLPSDRFSAERTGGSVSTLTIQRTQQEDSAVYLCASMGRETSGGAKNIQYFGAGTRLSVL.

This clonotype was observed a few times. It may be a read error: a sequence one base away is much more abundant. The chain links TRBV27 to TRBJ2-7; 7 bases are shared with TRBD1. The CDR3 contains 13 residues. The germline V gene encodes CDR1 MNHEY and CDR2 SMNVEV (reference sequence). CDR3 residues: CASSRDSSYKQYF. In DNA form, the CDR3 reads TGTGCCAGCAGTCGGGACAGCTCCTACAAGCAGTACTTC.

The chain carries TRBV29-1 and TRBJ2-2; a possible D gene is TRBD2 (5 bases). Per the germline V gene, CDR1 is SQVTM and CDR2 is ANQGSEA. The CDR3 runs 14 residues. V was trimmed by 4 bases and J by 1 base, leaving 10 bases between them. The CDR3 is CSVGSGMNTGELFF. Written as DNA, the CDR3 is TGCAGCGTTGGATCGGGGATGAACACCGGGGAGCTGTTTTTT.

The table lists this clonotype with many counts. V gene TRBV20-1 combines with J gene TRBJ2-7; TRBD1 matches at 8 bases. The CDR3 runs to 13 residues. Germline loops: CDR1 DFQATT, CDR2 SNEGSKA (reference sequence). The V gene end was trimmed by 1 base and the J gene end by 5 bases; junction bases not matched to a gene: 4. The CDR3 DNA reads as TGCAGTGCTAGAGGTTCAGGGGGCAACGAGCAGTACTTC. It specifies CSARGSGGNEQYF.

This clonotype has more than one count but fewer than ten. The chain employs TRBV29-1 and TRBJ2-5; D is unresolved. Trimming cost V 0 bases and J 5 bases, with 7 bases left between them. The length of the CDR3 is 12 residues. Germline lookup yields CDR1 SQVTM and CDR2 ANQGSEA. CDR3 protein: CSVEEFVETQYF. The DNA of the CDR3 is TGCAGCGTTGAAGAGTTTGTGGAGACCCAGTACTTC.

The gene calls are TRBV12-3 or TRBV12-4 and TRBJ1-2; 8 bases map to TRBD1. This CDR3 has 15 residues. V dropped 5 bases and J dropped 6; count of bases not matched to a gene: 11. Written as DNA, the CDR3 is TGTGCCAGCAGTCATGAAGGACAGGGTGGGGATGGCTACACCTTC. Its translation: CASSHEGQGGDGYTF.

CDR3 DNA: TGCGCCAGCAGCCAAGACCAGACTCTTTTCTCCTACGAGCAGTACTTC. This sequence encodes CASSQDQTLFSYEQYF. V usage is TRBV4-1 and J usage is TRBJ2-7, with no clear D. CDR1 and CDR2 (germline): MGHRA, YSYEKL. V was pared by 0 bases and J by 0 bases, with 12 bases between. The CDR3 covers 16 residues.

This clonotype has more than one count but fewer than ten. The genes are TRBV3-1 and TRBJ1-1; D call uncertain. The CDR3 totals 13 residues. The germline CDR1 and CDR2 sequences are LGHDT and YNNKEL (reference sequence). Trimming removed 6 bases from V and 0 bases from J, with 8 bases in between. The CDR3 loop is CASSGMMNTEAFF. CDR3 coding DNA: TGTGCCAGCAGTGGGATGATGAACACTGAAGCTTTCTTT.

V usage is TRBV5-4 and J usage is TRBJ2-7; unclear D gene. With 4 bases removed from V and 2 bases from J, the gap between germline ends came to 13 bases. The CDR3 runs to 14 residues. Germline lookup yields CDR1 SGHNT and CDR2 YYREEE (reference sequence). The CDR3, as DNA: TGTGCCAGCAGCCCGGGCCCAGCCGCCTACGAGCAGTACTTC. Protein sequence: CASSPGPAAYEQYF.

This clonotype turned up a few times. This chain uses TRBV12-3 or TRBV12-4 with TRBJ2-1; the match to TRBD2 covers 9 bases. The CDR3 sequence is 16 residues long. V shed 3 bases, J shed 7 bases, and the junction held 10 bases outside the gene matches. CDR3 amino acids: CASSFPPGLALNEQFF. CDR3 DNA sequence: TGTGCCAGCAGTTTTCCCCCGGGACTAGCCCTTAATGAGCAGTTCTTC.

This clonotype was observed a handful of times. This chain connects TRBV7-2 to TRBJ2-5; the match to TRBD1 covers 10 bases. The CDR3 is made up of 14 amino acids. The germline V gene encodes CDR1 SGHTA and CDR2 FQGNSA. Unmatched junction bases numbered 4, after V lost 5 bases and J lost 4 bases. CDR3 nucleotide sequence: TGTGCCAGCAGCCCCTGGGACAGGGGAGAGACCCAGTACTTC. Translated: CASSPWDRGETQYF.

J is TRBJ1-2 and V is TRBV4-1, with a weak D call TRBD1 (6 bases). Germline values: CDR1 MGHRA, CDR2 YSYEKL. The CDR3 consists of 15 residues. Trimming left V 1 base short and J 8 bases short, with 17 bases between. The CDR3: CASSQGYARGSGYTF. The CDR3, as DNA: TGCGCCAGCAGCCAAGGTTATGCGAGGGGGTCAGGCTACACCTTC.

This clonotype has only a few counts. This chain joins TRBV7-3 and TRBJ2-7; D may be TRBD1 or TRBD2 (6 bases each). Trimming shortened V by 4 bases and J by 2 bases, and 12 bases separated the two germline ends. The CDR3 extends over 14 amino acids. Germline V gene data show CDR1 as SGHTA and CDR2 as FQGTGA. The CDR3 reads CASSSGGGPYEQYF. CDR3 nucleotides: TGTGCCAGCAGCTCAGGAGGGGGTCCCTACGAGCAGTACTTC.

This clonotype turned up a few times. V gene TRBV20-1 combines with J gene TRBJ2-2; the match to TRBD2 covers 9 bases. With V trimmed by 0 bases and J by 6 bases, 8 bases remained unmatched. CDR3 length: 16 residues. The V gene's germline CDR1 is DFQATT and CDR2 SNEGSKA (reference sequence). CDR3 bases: TGCAGTGCTAGAGATTGGGCTAGCGGGACATCCGGGGAGCTGTTTTTT. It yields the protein CSARDWASGTSGELFF.

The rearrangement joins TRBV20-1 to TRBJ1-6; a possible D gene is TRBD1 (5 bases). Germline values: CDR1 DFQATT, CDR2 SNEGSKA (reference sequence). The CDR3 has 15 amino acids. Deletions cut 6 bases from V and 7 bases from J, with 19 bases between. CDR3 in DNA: TGCAGTGCAACACTGAAGGGGATTTCCAATTCACCCCTCCACTTT. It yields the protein CSATLKGISNSPLHF.

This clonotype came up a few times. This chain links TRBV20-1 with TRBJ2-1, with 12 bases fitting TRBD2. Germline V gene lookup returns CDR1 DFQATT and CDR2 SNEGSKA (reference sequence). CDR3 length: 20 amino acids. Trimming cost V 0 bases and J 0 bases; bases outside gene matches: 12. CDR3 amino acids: CSARDSFGLAGRLSYNEQFF. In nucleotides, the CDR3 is TGCAGTGCTAGAGATTCATTCGGACTAGCGGGACGTCTCTCCTACAATGAGCAGTTCTTC.

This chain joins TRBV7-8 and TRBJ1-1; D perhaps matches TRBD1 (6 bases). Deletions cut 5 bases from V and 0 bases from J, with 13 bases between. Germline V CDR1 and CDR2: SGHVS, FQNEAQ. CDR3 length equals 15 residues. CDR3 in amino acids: CASSDTGFMNTEAFF. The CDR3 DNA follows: TGTGCCAGCAGCGACACAGGGTTTATGAACACTGAAGCTTTCTTT.

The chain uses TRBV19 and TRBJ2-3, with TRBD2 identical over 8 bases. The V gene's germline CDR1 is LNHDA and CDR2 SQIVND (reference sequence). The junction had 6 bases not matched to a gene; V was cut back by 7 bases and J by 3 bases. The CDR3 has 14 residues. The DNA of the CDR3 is TGTGCCAGTATGCCTAGCGGGTTGACAGATACGCAGTATTTT. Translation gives CASMPSGLTDTQYF.

The CDR3 loop is CASSPMEETQYF. The CDR3 DNA reads TGTGCCAGCTCTCCAATGGAAGAGACCCAGTACTTC. The chain recombines TRBV18 with TRBJ2-5; D is unresolved. The germline gives CDR1 KGHSH, CDR2 LQKENI. With 6 bases removed from V and 3 bases from J, the gap between germline ends came to 8 bases. The CDR3 runs 12 residues.

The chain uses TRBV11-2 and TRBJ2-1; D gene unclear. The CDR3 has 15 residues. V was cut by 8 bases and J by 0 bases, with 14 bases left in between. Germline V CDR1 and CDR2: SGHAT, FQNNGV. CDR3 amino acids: CASLPTTSSYNEQFF. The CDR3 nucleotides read TGTGCCAGCCTGCCCACCACGAGCTCCTACAATGAGCAGTTCTTC.

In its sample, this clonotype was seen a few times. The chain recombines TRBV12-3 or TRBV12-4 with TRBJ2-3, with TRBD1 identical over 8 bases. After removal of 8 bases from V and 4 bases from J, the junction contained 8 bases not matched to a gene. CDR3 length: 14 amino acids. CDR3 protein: CASGEDRGADTQYF. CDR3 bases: TGTGCCAGCGGAGAAGACAGGGGCGCAGATACGCAGTATTTT.

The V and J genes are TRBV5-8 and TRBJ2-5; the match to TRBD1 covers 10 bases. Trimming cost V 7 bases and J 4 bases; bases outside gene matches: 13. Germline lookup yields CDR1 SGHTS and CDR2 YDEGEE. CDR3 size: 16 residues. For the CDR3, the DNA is TGTGCCAGCCTCCTCGGCCGACAGGGGGCGGGAGAGACCCAGTACTTC. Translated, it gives CASLLGRQGAGETQYF.

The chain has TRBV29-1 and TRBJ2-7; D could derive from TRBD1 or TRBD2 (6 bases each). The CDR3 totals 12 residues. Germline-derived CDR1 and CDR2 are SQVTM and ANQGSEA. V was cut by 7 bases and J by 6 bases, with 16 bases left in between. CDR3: CSGQLGGSEQYF. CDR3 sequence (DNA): TGCAGCGGTCAACTCGGGGGCTCCGAGCAGTACTTC.

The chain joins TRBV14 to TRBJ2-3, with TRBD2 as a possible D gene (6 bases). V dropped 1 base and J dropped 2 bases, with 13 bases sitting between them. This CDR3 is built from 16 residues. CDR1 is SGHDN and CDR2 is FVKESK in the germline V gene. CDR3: CASSQGDGRYTDTQYF. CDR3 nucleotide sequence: TGTGCCAGCAGCCAAGGGGACGGGAGATACACAGATACGCAGTATTTT.

CDR3 DNA sequence: TGTGCCACCAGCAGAGATGTTCAGCATTCAACTGGGGCCAACGTCCTGACTTTC. Its translation is CATSRDVQHSTGANVLTF. The J gene is TRBJ2-6, the V gene TRBV15; D not resolved. The V and J ends lost 0 bases and 2 bases respectively, with 14 bases between them. The CDR3 contains 18 residues. Germline CDR1 reads LNHNV; CDR2 reads YYDKDF (reference sequence).

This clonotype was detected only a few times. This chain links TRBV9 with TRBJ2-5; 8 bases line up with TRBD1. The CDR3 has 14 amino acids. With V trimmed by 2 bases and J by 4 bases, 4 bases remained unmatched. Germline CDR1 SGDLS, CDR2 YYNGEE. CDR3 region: CASSVGQGAETQYF. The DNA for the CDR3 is TGTGCCAGCAGCGTCGGACAGGGCGCAGAGACCCAGTACTTC.